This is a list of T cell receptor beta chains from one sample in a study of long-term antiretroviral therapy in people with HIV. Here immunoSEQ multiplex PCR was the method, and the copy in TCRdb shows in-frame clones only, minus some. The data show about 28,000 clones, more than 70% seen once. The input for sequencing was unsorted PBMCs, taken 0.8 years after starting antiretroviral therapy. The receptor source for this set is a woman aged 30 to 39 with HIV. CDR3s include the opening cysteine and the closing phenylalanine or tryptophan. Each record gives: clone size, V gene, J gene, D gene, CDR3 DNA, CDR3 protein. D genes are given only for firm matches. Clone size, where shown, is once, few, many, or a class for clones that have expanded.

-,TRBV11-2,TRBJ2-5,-,TGTGCCAGCAGCCCACGCCTCGAGCGGAGCCCCCAAGAGACCCAGTACTTC,CASSPRLERSPQETQYF
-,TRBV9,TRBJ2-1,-,TGTGCCAGCAGCGTAGAGGGACGCCCCTCGGATGAGCAGTTCTTC,CASSVEGRPSDEQFF
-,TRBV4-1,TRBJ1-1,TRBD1,TGCGCCAGCAGCCACGGCGGGACAGGGTTATTCACTGAAGCTTTCTTT,CASSHGGTGLFTEAFF
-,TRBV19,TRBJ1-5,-,TGTGCCAGTAGTAGTACCCAGGTAATCAATCAGCCCCAGCATTTT,CASSSTQVINQPQHF
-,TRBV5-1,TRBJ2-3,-,TGCGCCAGCAGCTTGGTCGTCGGAGAGAGAGATACGCAGTATTTT,CASSLVVGERDTQYF
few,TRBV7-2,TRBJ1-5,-,TGTGCCAGCAGCTTTAACGCTCAGCCCCAGCATTTT,CASSFNAQPQHF
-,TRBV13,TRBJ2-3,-,TGTGCCAGCAGCTTAAAAGGACCAGCTACAGATACGCAGTATTTT,CASSLKGPATDTQYF
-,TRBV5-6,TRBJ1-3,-,TGTGCCAGCAGCTACCGCCGCTCAGGGGGAAACACCATATATTTT,CASSYRRSGGNTIYF
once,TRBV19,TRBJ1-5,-,TGTGCCAGTAGTATTGGCAGTCCTTATAGCAATCAGCCCCAGCATTTT,CASSIGSPYSNQPQHF
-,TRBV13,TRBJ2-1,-,TGTGCCAGCAGCTTAGGGCCTAGTGGGTACAATGAGCAGTTCTTC,CASSLGPSGYNEQFF
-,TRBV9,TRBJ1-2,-,TGTGCCAGCAGCGTACAGGGGCTCCCCCTTGATGGCTACACCTTC,CASSVQGLPLDGYTF
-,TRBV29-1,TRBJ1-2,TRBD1,TGCAGCGTTGAAAGGGCAGGGGGTAACTACTATGGCTACACCTTC,CSVERAGGNYYGYTF
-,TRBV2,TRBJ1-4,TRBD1,TGTGCCAGCAGTTTGGAACAGGGGACTAATGAAAAACTGTTTTTT,CASSLEQGTNEKLFF
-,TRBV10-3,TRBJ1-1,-,TGTGCCATCAGTGGGGGGACCGCTGAAGCTTTCTTT,CAISGGTAEAFF
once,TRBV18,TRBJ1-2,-,TGTGCCAGCTCACTACGGGACCGTGGTTCGGGCTCTCTAAGGTCCTACACCTTC,CASSLRDRGSGSLRSYTF
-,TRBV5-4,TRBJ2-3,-,TGTGCCAGCAGCCCCCAGGGCGGGGGCGGTACGCAGTATTTT,CASSPQGGGGTQYF
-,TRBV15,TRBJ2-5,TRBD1,TGTGCCACCAGCAGAGATAGACAGGGAACGGGGACCCAGTACTTC,CATSRDRQGTGTQYF
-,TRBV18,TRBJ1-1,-,TGTGCCAGCTCACTCCTGCAGGGGAACACTGAAGCTTTCTTT,CASSLLQGNTEAFF
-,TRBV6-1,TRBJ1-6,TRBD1,TGTGCCAGCAGCCCTTGGACAGGGGATTCACCCCTCCACTTT,CASSPWTGDSPLHF
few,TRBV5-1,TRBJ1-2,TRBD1,TGCGCCAGCAGCGACACCGGGACAGGGGGCGCGCGGCATGGCTACACCTTC,CASSDTGTGGARHGYTF
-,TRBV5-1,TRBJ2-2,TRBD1,TGCGCCAGCTCCGGACAGGGAGCCTTGGACACCGGGGAGCTGTTTTTT,CASSGQGALDTGELFF
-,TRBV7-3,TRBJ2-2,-,TGTGCCAGCAGCTTATTAGGTAGCCCCGGGGAGCTGTTTTTT,CASSLLGSPGELFF
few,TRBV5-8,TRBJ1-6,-,TGTGCCAGGTCTCCGGGACCTACGAGCTCCTATAATTCACCCCTCCACTTT,CARSPGPTSSYNSPLHF
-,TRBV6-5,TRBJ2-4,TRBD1,TGTGCCAGCAGTTTGACAGGGGGCGACGGCATTCAGTACTTC,CASSLTGGDGIQYF
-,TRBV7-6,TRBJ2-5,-,TGTGCCAGCAGCCCTCAAGGCGGCAGAGGGGGCCAAGAGACCCAGTACTTC,CASSPQGGRGGQETQYF
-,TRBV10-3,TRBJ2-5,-,TGTGCCATCTCCGGGAAACTTATGGGAGAGACCCAGTACTTC,CAISGKLMGETQYF
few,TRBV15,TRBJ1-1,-,TGTGCCACCAGCACAGGGCCCACTGAAGCTTTCTTT,CATSTGPTEAFF
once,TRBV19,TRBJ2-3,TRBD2,TGTGCCAGTAGCACGGGGGGGGCGGGTTCAAAGCAGTATTTT,CASSTGGAGSKQYF
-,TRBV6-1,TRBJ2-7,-,TGTGCCAGCAGTGAAGCCTCTAGCTCCAGATACGAGCAGTACTTC,CASSEASSSRYEQYF
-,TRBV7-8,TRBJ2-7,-,TGTGCCAGCAGCTTAGGAGACGAGCAGTACTTC,CASSLGDEQYF
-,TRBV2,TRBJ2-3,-,TGTGCCAGCAGGGTAAGGAGCACAGATACGCAGTATTTT,CASRVRSTDTQYF